These T cell receptor beta chains were read from a single sample in a study of Graves' ophthalmopathy and Graves' hyperthyroidism. TCRdb used MiXCR to reprocess the multiplex PCR reads, holding one entry per CDR3 protein. The sample has some 520,000 distinct CDR3 sequences, around 15% seen once. Sequenced material: blood. All receptors derive from a woman aged 25 to 39 with Graves' ophthalmopathy. Both conserved end residues are part of each CDR3. Fields, in order: D gene, clone size, J gene, V gene, CDR3 DNA, CDR3 protein. The D gene is left open where the match is weak. Rows may omit the clone size; those that give it use once, few, many or a size class.

NA,many,TRBJ1-5,TRBV2,TGTGCCAGCAGTGTAGACTATCAGCCCCAGCATTTT,CASSVDYQPQHF
TRBD2,NA,TRBJ2-7,TRBV27,TGTGCCAGCAGTTTTGAAGCGGGGGGCTCCTACGAGCAGTACTTC,CASSFEAGGSYEQYF
NA,NA,TRBJ2-5,TRBV11-2,TGTGCCAGCAGCCACCGACTGATAGCGACAGCCCAAGAGACCCAGTACTTC,CASSHRLIATAQETQYF
NA,many,TRBJ1-2,TRBV4-2,TGTGCCAGCAGCCAAGTTAGGGCATCCCAATATGGCTACACCTTC,CASSQVRASQYGYTF
NA,many,TRBJ2-2,TRBV30,TGTGCCTGTAGGAGAACCGGGGAGCTGTTTTTT,CACRRTGELFF
NA,many,TRBJ2-5,TRBV20-1,TGCAGTGCTATCAGAGGGCGGCTCCAAGAGACCCAGTACTTC,CSAIRGRLQETQYF
NA,many,TRBJ2-5,TRBV30,TGTGCCTGGAGTGCCCTCGGCGGAAAAGGCGAGACCCAGTACTTC,CAWSALGGKGETQYF
TRBD1,NA,TRBJ2-4,TRBV28,TGTGCCAGCAGTTTAAGGGACAGGGGGAACATTCAGTACTTC,CASSLRDRGNIQYF
NA,many,TRBJ1-1,TRBV29-1,TGCAGCGTTCGTCGGACCAAAGGAACTTTCTTT,CSVRRTKGTFF
NA,NA,TRBJ1-2,TRBV5-1,TGCGCCAGCAGCTTAGACCTTGACTATGGCTACACCTTC,CASSLDLDYGYTF
NA,many,TRBJ2-7,TRBV12-3/TRBV12-4,TGTGCCAGCAGTCTCATAAGGCCCCCCTACGAGCAGTACTTC,CASSLIRPPYEQYF
NA,many,TRBJ2-6,TRBV27,TGTGCCAGCAGTAGCGCGAGCTCTGGGGCCAACGTCCTGACTTTC,CASSSASSGANVLTF
TRBD2,many,TRBJ2-7,TRBV20-1,TGCAGTGCTTGGCGGGAGGGCCGGGGGGAGCAGTACTTC,CSAWREGRGEQYF
NA,many,TRBJ2-7,TRBV29-1,TGCAGCGCCGTAATAAGGGGAGGTGTCTCCTACGAGCAGTACTTC,CSAVIRGGVSYEQYF
NA,many,TRBJ2-7,TRBV6-5,TGTGCCAGCACTCTTAGGGAGGGGGGGGCGGACGAGCAGTACTTC,CASTLREGGADEQYF
NA,NA,TRBJ1-1,TRBV30,TGTGCCTGGAGCCCCCGGCGGGTTGTCTCTGAAGCTTTCTTT,CAWSPRRVVSEAFF
NA,many,TRBJ1-6,TRBV11-3,TGTGCCAGCAGCGAAGGTGTCCCAAATAGTTCACCCCTCCACTTT,CASSEGVPNSSPLHF
NA,many,TRBJ2-7,TRBV27,TGTGCCAGCAGTGAAGGAAACTACGAGCAGTACTTC,CASSEGNYEQYF
TRBD1,few,TRBJ1-1,TRBV12-3/TRBV12-4,TGTGCCAGCAGTACAACAGGGGTGGCTGAAGCTTTCTTT,CASSTTGVAEAFF
NA,many,TRBJ2-7,TRBV11-2,TGTGCCAGCAGCTTAGATTGGGGTTCCCTGGGCGAGCAGTACTTC,CASSLDWGSLGEQYF